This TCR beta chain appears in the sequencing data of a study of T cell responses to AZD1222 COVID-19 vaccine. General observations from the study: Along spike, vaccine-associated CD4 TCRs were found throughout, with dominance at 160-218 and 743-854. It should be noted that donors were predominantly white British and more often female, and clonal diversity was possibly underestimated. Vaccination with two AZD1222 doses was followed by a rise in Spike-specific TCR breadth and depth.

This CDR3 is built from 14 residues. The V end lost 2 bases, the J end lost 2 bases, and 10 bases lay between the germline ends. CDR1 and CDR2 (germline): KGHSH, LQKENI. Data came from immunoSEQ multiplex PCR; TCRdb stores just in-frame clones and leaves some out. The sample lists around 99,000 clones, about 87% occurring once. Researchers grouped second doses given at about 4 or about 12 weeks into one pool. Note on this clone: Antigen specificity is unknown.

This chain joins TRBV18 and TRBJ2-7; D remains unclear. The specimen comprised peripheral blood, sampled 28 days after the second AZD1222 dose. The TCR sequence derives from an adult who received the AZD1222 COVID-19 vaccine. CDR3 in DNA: TGTGCCAGCTCACCAACCGGACGGGCCTACGAGCAGTACTTC. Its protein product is CASSPTGRAYEQYF.